These 8 T cell receptor beta chains were all obtained from the same sample, sequenced in a study of identical twins. TCRdb re-called the 5' RACE reads through MiXCR, storing one row per CDR3 protein. The sample contains 350,000 to 600,000 distinct CDR3 sequences, over 12% of which appear only once. Another study also made use of these data, one on yellow fever vaccine responses in identical twins.

The sequenced sample was CD4+ T cells sorted from blood. The receptors were gathered from a woman in her late teens or twenties in good health.

The sample holds a few counts of this clonotype. V gene TRBV6-1 combines with J gene TRBJ1-1; 12 bases match TRBD1. Germline CDR1 and CDR2: MNHNS and SASEGT. Losses at the gene ends were 6 bases for V and 0 bases for J; bases not matched to a gene: 8. The CDR3 extends over 17 amino acids. The CDR3 DNA follows: TGTGCCAGCAGCAAGGGACAGGGGGCCGTTCTGAACACTGAAGCTTTCTTT. Translating gives CASSKGQGAVLNTEAFF.

The gene calls are TRBV5-6 and TRBJ2-5; D assignment may be TRBD1 or TRBD2 (5 bases each). The CDR3 runs to 16 residues. Trimming removed 2 bases at V and 5 bases at J, with 19 bases between. Germline V CDR1 and CDR2: SGHDT, YYEEEE. CDR3 DNA sequence: TGTGCCAGCAGCTTTGGTGTTGGGGGAAGAGGCGAGACCCAGTACTTC. It yields the protein CASSFGVGGRGETQYF. The full variable domain, rest sourced from reference TRBV5-6 and TRBJ2-5, is DAGVTQSPTHLIKTRGQQVTLRCSPKSGHDTVSWYQQALGQGPQFIFQYYEEEERQRGNFPDRFSGHQFPNYSSELNVNALLLGDSALYLCASSFGVGGRGETQYFGPGTRLLVL.

The sample holds many counts of this clonotype. This chain joins TRBV12-3 or TRBV12-4 and TRBJ2-3; 7 nucleotides align to TRBD2. This CDR3 has 14 residues. After removal of 0 bases from V and 5 bases from J, the junction contained 2 bases not matched to a gene. The CDR3 loop is CASSLAGGKDTQYF. The CDR3 nucleotides read TGTGCCAGCAGTTTAGCGGGGGGGAAAGATACGCAGTATTTT.

The chain uses TRBV6-1 and TRBJ2-1; TRBD2 matches at 15 bases. Germline V gives CDR1 MNHNS, CDR2 SASEGT. The trim removed 3 bases at V and 7 bases at J, leaving 4 bases unmatched. CDR3 length: 16 amino acids. CDR3 nucleotide sequence: TGTGCCAGCAGTGATGGACTAGCGGGGGGGCTAAATGAGCAGTTCTTC. Translated, it gives CASSDGLAGGLNEQFF.

This clonotype was picked up a small number of times. V usage is TRBV7-6 and J usage is TRBJ2-3, with TRBD2 matching over 9 bases. Germline V lookup: CDR1 SGHVS, CDR2 FNYEAQ. The CDR3 contains 15 residues. V trimming: 7 bases; J trimming: 5 bases; junction bases outside the gene matches: 10. The CDR3 protein is CASTPAGGPGDTQYF. CDR3 coding DNA: TGTGCCAGCACCCCTGCGGGAGGGCCTGGAGATACGCAGTATTTT. Looking up the rest from reference TRBV7-6 and TRBJ2-3 gives the full variable domain: GAGVSQSPRYKVTKRGQDVALRCDPISGHVSLYWYRQALGQGPEFLTYFNYEAQQDKSGLPNDRFSAERPEGSISTLTIQRTEQRDSAMYRCASTPAGGPGDTQYFGPGTRLTVL.

This clonotype was found many times. J is TRBJ2-1 and V is TRBV12-3 or TRBV12-4; 9 bases map to TRBD2. Trimming removed 6 bases from V and 0 bases from J; junction bases left unmatched: 6. The CDR3 covers 16 residues. CDR3 sequence: CASRRLAVSSYNEQFF. CDR3 bases: TGTGCCAGCAGGCGACTAGCGGTCAGCTCCTACAATGAGCAGTTCTTC.

This clonotype was detected only a few times. V is TRBV7-2 and J is TRBJ2-1; TRBD1 matches at 8 bases. J lost 4 bases, V lost 1 base, and 3 bases had no gene match. The V gene's germline CDR1 is SGHTA and CDR2 FQGNSA. The CDR3 totals 15 residues. The DNA for the CDR3 is TGTGCCAGCAGCTTAGTTGGACAGGGATACAATGAGCAGTTCTTC. This codes for CASSLVGQGYNEQFF.

This rearrangement joins TRBV6-2 or TRBV6-3 to TRBJ2-7; D assignment may be TRBD1 or TRBD2 (6 bases each). This CDR3 spans 16 amino acids. Germline V gene sequence: CDR1 MNHEY, CDR2 SVGEGT. The V end lost 2 bases, the J end lost 2 bases, and 16 bases lay between the germline ends. The CDR3 loop reads CASSYPERGLTYEQYF. In DNA, the CDR3 is TGTGCCAGCAGTTACCCCGAACGGGGGCTGACCTACGAGCAGTACTTC.